This T cell receptor (beta chain) was captured by sequencing in a study of cytomegalovirus exposure and HLA in healthy donors. This clone was seen more than once but under ten times. Germline-derived CDR1 and CDR2 are SNHLY and FYNNEI. The V end lost 5 bases, the J end lost 5 bases, and 18 bases lay between the germline ends. This CDR3 contains 15 residues. PCR employed 60 Vbeta and 13 Jbeta primers. The data were produced by immunoSEQ multiplex PCR, yet TCRdb's version contains in-frame clones alone and is incomplete. The sample carries roughly 200,000 clones, approximately 80% recorded once. Sampled while nominally healthy, donors likely had unrecorded immune exposures.

J is TRBJ2-5 and V is TRBV2; D not resolved. The clonotype originates from a woman aged 18 to 35 in good health and CMV-seronegative. The sample was PBMCs. The CDR3 DNA reads TGTGCCAGCAGTTTAAGTTCGACTTGGTGGGAGACCCAGTACTTC. Amino acids: CASSLSSTWWETQYF.